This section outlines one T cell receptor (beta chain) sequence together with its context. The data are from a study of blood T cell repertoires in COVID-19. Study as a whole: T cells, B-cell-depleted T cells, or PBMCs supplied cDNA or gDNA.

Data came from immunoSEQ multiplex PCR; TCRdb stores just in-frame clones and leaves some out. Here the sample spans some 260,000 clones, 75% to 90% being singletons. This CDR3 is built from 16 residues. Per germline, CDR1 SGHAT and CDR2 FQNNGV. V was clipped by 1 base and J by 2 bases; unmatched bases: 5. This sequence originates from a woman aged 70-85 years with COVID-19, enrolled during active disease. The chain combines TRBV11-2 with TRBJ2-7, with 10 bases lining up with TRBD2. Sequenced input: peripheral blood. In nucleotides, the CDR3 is TGTGCCAGCAGCTTAGGGGGACTAGCGTCGACCTACGAGCAGTACTTC. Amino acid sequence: CASSLGGLASTYEQYF.